This TCR beta chain was sequenced for a study of T-cell memory formation after mild COVID-19 (dated by TCRdb to about 2021). General notes on the study: TCR sequence clusters from the two donors were largely donor specific. The cohort comprised two young, previously healthy adult volunteers, one female and one male. T-cell clones expanding and contracting after mild COVID-19 in a couple of donors were tracked by longitudinal TCRalpha and TCRbeta repertoire sequencing. Study-level results and caveats: Clones that contracted from day 15 to 85 showed balanced CD4/CD8 phenotypes, whereas a second wave of clones that expanded from day 15 to 37 leaned towards CD4+. Some responding clones were detected in pre-infection memory, suggesting pre-existing cross-reactive memory T cells joined the SARS-CoV-2 response. The second-wave clones that peaked on day 37 were not confirmed to be SARS-CoV-2 specific. Contracting CD4+ clones were found mainly in CM and EM memory subsets, while CD8+ clones were enriched in EMRA. Only a couple of mild cases were covered in the study, and larger cohorts including severe cases with pre-infection samples were considered necessary.

Ficoll-Paque density gradient centrifugation was the method used to isolate PBMCs. As to this clonotype: Its recognized antigen is unknown. No quality values exist for individual bases; no much larger clone is one base distant.

Sequencing was performed on an Illumina NovaSeq 6000. TCRalpha and TCRbeta cDNA libraries were constructed by 5'RACE with constant-segment primers, with sample barcodes and unique molecular identifiers being introduced. Trizol reagent was used to extract RNA from every sample. Libraries were amplified in two PCR steps, with a second sample barcode and Illumina TruSeq adapters added in the second step. Libraries were sequenced on an Illumina NovaSeq with 2 x 150 bp paired-end reads. Per the authors' processing: Reads were demultiplexed and collapsed into UMI-guided consensus sequences with migec v1.2.7. Using mixcr v2.1.11, UMI consensuses were aligned to TRA and TRB V and J templates and then assembled into clonotypes. A clonotype was counted as expanded or contracted only when both edgeR and NoisET called the clonotype significant, with the noise models trained on biological replicates. For edgeR calls, the cutoffs were a false discovery rate-adjusted p below 0.01 and a log2 fold-change threshold of 1. As an exploratory analysis of dynamics, max-normalized trajectories of the 1000 most abundant clonotypes were examined by PCA with hierarchical clustering. Each responding clone was given a CD4 or CD8 phenotype based on the CD4+ and CD8+ repertoires, which had been sequenced separately. TCRdb reran the public reads through fastp at Q25 and MiXCR, keeping productive beta chains. Rows matching on CDR3 protein sequence are summarized as one entry with the most common DNA and genes. It is TCRdb's table, rather than the study itself, that gives the V and J calls and clone size. Recorded for this sample are a few hundred thousand distinct CDR3 sequences; approximately 19% of them occurred a single time. About 21% of the sample rests with the top ten.

The sequencing sample was made of PBMCs or a T cell subset sorted from them (not recorded which). This receptor was obtained from a man younger than 35 who had mild COVID-19 (a few samples of this study predate the infection). The sample titles of this study are shuffled in the database, so cell type and time point are left out; the donor was told from shared clones.

CDR3 protein: CASSLRQLQETQYF. Read as DNA, the sequence is TGTGCCAGCAGCCTAAGACAGCTCCAAGAGACCCAGTACTTC. The chain links TRBV14 with TRBJ2-5; the D gene is possibly TRBD1, with 5 bases matching. V sheds 4 bases and J sheds 1 base, leaving 10 bases between their ends. Including cysteine and phenylalanine, the CDR3 has 14 amino acids. The only DNA kept is the CDR3, 42 bases in frame from the first base. The germline V gene gives CDR1 as SGHDN and CDR2 as FVKESK.